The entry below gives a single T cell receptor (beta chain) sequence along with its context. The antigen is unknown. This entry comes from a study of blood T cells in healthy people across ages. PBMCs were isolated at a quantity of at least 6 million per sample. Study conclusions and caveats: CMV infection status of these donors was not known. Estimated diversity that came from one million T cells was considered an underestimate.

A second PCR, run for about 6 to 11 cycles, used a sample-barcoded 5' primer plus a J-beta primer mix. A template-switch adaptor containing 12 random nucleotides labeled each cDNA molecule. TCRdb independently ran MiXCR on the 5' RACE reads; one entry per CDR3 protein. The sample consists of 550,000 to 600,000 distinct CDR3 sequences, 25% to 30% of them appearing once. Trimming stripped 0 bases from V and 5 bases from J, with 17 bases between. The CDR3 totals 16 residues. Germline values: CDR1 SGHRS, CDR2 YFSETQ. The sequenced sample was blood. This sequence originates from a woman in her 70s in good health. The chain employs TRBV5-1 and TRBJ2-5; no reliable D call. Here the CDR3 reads CASSLGSGVGVETQYF. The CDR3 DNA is TGCGCCAGCAGCTTGGGGTCTGGAGTTGGCGTGGAGACCCAGTACTTC.